Below, one T cell receptor (beta chain) is given with its context. Its antigen has not been determined. Nothing much larger sits one base from this clone, and base qualities are not available. Library preparation was by the immunoSEQ multiplex PCR assay. TCRdb retrieved this table from immuneACCESS and kept in-frame rearrangements only. Not all clones are present; in checked studies, unresolved V genes account for under half, and no reason is known for the remainder. This sample lists 65,000 to 70,000 clones; 75% to 95% were detected once. 2.3% of the sample is held by the ten biggest clonotypes. This sample was taken from a study of T cell changes during pregnancy in multiple sclerosis (dated by TCRdb to about 2019). Concerning the study at large: The study examined how the T cell repertoire changed over the course of pregnancy in women with multiple sclerosis.

CDR1 and CDR2, looked up from the germline V gene, are SGHAT and FQNNGV. Trimming costs V 5 bases and J 4 bases, and their ends lie 14 bases apart. The CDR3 runs 14 residues from the cysteine to the phenylalanine. Solely the CDR3 DNA is kept, with 42 bases framed from the first base. The receptor's source is a female donor with multiple sclerosis, enrolled in a pregnancy study. The sequencing used peripheral blood, collected in the first trimester of pregnancy. In this chain, TRBV11-2 is recombined with TRBJ1-2; the D segment could be TRBD1, given 5 matching bases. The nucleotides read TGTGCCAGCAGCCCAAGGGGCGGGAGCTATGGCTACACCTTC. Its amino acids are CASSPRGGSYGYTF.